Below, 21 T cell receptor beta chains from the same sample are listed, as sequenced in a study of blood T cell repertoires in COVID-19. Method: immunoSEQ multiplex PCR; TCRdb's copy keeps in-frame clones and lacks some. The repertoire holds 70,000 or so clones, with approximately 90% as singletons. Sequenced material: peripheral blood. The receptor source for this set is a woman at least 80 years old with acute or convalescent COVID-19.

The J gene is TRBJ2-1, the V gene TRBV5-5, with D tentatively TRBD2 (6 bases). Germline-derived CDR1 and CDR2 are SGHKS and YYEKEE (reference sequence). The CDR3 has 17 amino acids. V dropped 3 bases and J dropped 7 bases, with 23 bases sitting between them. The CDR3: CASSSGRIGAGFNEQFF. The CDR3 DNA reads TGTGCCAGCAGCTCGGGTAGGATTGGGGCGGGATTTAATGAGCAGTTCTTC.

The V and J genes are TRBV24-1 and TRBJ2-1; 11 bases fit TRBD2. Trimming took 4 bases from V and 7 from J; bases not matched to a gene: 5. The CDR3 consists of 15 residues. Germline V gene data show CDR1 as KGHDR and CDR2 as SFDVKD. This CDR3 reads CATSDGGTSGNEQFF. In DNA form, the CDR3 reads TGTGCCACCAGTGACGGCGGGACTAGCGGAAATGAGCAGTTCTTC.

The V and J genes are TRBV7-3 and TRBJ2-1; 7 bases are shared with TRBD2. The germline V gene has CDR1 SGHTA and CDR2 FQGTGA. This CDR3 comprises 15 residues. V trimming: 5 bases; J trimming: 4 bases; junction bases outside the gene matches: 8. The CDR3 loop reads CASSTGGAGYNEQFF. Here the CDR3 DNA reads TGTGCCAGCAGCACTGGGGGAGCGGGGTACAATGAGCAGTTCTTC.

The CDR3 nucleotides read TGTGCCAGTAGTAAAACAGGGCGAAGCTCCGAGCAGTACTTC. Its protein is CASSKTGRSSEQYF. The V and J genes are TRBV19 and TRBJ2-7; weak D call: TRBD1 (6 bases). CDR3 length: 14 residues. From germline, CDR1 is LNHDA and CDR2 SQIVND (reference sequence). V was clipped by 4 bases and J by 6 bases, with 16 bases between them. Supplemented by reference TRBV19 and TRBJ2-7, the full variable domain reads DGGITQSPKYLFRKEGQNVTLSCEQNLNHDAMYWYRQDPGQGLRLIYYSQIVNDFQKGDIAEGYSVSREKKESFPLTVTSAQKNPTAFYLCASSKTGRSSEQYFGPGTRLTVT.

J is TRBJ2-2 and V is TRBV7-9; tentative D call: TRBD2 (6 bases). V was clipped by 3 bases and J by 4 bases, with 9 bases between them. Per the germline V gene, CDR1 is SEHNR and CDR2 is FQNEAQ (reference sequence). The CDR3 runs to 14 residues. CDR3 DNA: TGTGCCAGCAGCTTGGGGACTTTCACCGGGGAGCTGTTTTTT. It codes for CASSLGTFTGELFF. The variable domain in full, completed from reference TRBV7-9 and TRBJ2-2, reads DTGVSQNPRHKITKRGQNVTFRCDPISEHNRLYWYRQTLGQGPEFLTYFQNEAQLEKSRLLSDRFSAERPKGSFSTLEIQRTEQGDSAMYLCASSLGTFTGELFFGEGSRLTVL.

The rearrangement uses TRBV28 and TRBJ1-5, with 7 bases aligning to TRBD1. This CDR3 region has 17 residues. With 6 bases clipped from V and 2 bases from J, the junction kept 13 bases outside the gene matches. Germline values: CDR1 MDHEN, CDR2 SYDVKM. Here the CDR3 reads CASSPNGGGFGNQPQHF. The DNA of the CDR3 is TGTGCCAGCAGCCCTAATGGAGGGGGCTTTGGCAATCAGCCCCAGCATTTT.

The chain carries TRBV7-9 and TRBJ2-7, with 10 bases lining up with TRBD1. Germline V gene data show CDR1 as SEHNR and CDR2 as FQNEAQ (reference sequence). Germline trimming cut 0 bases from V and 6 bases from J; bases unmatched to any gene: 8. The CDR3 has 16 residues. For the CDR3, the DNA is TGTGCCAGCAGCTTAGCTGCCGGGACAGGGGAGGGCGAGCAGTACTTC. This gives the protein CASSLAAGTGEGEQYF.

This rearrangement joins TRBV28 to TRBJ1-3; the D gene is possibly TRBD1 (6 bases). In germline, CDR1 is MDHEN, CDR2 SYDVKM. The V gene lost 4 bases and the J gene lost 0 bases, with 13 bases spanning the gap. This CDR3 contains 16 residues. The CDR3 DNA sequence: TGTGCCAGCAGTTCCGACAGGTGGACCTCTGGAAACACCATATATTTT. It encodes CASSSDRWTSGNTIYF. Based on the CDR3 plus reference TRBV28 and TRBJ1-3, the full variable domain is DVKVTQSSRYLVKRTGEKVFLECVQDMDHENMFWYRQDPGLGLRLIYFSYDVKMKEKGDIPEGYSVSREKKERFSLILESASTNQTSMYLCASSSDRWTSGNTIYFGEGSWLTVV.

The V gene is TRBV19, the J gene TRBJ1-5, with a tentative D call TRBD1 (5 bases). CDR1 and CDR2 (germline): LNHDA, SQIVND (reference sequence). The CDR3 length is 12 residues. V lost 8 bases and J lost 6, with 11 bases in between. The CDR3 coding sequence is TGTGCCAGTCAGGGAAAAAGTCAGCCCCAGCATTTT. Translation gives CASQGKSQPQHF.

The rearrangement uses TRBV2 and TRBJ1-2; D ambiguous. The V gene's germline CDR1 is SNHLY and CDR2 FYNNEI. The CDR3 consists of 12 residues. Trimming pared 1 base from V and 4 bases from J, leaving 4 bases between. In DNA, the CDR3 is TGTGCCAGCAGTGAAGACAGCTATGGCTACACCTTC. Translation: CASSEDSYGYTF.

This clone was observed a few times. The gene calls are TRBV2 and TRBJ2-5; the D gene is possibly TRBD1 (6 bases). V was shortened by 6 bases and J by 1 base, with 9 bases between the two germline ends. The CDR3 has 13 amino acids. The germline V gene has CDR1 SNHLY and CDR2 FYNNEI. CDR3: CASSRDTQETQYF. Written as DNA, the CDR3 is TGTGCCAGCAGCCGGGACACCCAAGAGACCCAGTACTTC.

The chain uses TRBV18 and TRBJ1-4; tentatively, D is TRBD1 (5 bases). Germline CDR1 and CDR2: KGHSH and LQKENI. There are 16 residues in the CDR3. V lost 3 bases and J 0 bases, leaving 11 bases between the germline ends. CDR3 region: CASSPTAQATNEKLFF. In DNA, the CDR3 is TGTGCCAGCTCACCGACAGCTCAAGCAACTAATGAAAAACTGTTTTTT.

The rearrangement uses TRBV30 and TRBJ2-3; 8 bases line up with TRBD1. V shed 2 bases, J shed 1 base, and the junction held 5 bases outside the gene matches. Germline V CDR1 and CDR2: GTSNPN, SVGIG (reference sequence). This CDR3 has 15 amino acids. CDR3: CAWSPGTGGTDTQYF. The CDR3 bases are TGTGCCTGGAGTCCCGGGACAGGAGGCACAGATACGCAGTATTTT.

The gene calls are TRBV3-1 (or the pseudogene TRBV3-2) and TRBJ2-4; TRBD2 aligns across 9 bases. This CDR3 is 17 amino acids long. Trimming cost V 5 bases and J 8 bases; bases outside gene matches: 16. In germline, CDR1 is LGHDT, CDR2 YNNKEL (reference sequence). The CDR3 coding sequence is TGTGCCAGCAGCTCCCGACTAGCGGTAACTCTCCCGGACATTCAGTACTTC. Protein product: CASSSRLAVTLPDIQYF.

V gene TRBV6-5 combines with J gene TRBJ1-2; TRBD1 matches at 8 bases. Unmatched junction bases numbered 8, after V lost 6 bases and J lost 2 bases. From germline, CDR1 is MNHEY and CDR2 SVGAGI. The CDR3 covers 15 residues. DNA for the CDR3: TGTGCCAGCAGACAGGGACAGGCTTCGAACTATGGCTACACCTTC. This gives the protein CASRQGQASNYGYTF.

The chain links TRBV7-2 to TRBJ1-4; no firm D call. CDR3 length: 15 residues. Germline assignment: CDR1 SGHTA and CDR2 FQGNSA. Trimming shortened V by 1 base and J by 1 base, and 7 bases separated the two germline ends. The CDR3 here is CASSLGQGTNEKLFF. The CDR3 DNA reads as TGTGCCAGCAGCTTAGGACAAGGAACTAATGAAAAACTGTTTTTT.

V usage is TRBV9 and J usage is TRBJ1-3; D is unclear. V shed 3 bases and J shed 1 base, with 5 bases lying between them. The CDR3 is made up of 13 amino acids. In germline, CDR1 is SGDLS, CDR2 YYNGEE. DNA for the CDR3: TGTGCCAGCAGCGGAGCATCTGGAAACACCATATATTTT. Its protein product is CASSGASGNTIYF.

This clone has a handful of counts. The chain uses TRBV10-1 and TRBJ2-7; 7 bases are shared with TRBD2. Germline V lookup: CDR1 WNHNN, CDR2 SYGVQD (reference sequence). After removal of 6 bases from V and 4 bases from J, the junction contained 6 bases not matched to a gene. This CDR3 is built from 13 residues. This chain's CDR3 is CASRHGGKYEQYF. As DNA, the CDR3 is TGCGCCAGCAGGCACGGGGGGAAATACGAGCAGTACTTC.

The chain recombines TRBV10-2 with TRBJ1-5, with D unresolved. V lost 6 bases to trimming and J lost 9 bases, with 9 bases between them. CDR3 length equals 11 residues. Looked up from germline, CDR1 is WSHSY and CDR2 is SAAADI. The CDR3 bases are TGCGCCAGCAGCGAACCGGGGCCCCAGCATTTT. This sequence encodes CASSEPGPQHF.

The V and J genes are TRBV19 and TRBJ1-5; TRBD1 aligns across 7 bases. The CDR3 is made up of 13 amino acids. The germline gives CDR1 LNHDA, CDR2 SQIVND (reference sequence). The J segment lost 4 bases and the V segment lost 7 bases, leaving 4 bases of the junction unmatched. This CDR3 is CASNRQGNQPQHF. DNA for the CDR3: TGTGCCAGTAACCGACAGGGAAATCAGCCCCAGCATTTT. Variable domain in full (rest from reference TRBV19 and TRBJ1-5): DGGITQSPKYLFRKEGQNVTLSCEQNLNHDAMYWYRQDPGQGLRLIYYSQIVNDFQKGDIAEGYSVSREKKESFPLTVTSAQKNPTAFYLCASNRQGNQPQHFGDGTRLSIL.

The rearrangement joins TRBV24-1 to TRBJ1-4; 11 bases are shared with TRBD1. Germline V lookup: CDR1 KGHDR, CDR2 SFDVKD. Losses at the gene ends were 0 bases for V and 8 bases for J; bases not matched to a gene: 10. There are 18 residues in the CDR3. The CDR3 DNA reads TGTGCCACCAGTGATTTGCAACCCGGACAGGGGGCGAGAGAAAAACTGTTTTTT. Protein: CATSDLQPGQGAREKLFF.